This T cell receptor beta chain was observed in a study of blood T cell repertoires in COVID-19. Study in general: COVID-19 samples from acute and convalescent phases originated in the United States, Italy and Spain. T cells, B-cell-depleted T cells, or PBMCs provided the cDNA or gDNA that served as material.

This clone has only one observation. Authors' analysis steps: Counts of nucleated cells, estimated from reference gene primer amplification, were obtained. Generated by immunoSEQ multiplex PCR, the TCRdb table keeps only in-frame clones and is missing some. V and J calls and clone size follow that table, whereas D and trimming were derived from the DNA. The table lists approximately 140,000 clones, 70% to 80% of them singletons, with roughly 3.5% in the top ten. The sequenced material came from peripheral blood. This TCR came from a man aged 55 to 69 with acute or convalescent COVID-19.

CDR3 amino acids: CATSGSYGEQYF. CDR3 coding DNA: TGTGCCACCAGCGGGAGTTACGGCGAGCAGTACTTC. The J gene is TRBJ2-7, the V gene TRBV24-1, with TRBD2 as a possible D gene (6 bases). V lost 7 bases to trimming and J lost 6 bases, with 12 bases between them. The CDR3 consists of 12 residues. CDR1 KGHDR and CDR2 SFDVKD come from the germline V gene.